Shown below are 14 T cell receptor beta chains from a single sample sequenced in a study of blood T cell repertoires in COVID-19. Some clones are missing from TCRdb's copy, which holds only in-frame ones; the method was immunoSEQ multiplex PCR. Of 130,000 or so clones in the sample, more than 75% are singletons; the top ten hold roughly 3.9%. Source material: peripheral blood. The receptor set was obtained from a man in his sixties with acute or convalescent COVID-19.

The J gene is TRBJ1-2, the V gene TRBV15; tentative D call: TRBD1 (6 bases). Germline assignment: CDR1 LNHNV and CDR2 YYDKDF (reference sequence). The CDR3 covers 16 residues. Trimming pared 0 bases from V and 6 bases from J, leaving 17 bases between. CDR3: CATSRDVAGAGDGYTF. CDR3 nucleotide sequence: TGTGCCACCAGCAGAGATGTGGCAGGGGCTGGGGATGGCTACACCTTC.

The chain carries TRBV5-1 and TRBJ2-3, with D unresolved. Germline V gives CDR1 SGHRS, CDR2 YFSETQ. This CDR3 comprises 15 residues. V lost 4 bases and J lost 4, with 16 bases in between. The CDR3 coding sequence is TGCGCCAGCAGCGGCGGCCCCTATAAGGCAGATACGCAGTATTTT. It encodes CASSGGPYKADTQYF.

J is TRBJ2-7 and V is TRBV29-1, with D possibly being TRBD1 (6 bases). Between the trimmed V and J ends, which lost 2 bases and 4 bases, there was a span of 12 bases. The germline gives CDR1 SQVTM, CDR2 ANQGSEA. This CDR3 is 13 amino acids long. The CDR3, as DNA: TGCAGCGTTGAATGGGGGCGTGAGTACGAGCAGTACTTC. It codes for CSVEWGREYEQYF.

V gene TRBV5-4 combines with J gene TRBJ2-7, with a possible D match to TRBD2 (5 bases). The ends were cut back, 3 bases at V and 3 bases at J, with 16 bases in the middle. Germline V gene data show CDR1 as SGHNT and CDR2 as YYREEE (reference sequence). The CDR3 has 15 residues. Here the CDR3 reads CASSSSGPSNYEQYF. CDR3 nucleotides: TGTGCCAGCAGCTCCTCCGGGCCTAGCAACTACGAGCAGTACTTC.

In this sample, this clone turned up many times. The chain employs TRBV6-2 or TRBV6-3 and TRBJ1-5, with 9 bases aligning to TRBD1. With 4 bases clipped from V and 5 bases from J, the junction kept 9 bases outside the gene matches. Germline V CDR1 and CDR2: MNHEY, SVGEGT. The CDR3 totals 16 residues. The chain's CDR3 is CASSSRRTGVYQPQHF. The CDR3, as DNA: TGTGCCAGCAGTTCCCGGCGGACAGGGGTCTATCAGCCCCAGCATTTT.

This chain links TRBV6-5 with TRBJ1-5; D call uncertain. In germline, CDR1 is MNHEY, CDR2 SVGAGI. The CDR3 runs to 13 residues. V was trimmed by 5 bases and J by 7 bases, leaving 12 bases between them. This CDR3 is CASSTRPRQPQHF. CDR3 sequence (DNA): TGTGCCAGCAGTACCCGTCCCAGGCAGCCCCAGCATTTT.

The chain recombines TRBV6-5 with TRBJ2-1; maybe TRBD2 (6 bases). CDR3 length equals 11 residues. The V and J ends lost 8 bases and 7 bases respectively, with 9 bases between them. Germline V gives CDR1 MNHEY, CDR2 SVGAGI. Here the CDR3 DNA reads TGTGCCAGCCGGGGGAGGAATGAGCAGTTCTTC. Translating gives CASRGRNEQFF.

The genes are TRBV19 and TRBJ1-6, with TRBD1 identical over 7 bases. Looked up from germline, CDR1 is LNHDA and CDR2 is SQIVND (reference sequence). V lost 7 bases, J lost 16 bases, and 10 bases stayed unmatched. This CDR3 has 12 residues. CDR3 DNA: TGTGCCAGTACTCGGGACAGCCAGAGGCTCCACTTT. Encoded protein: CASTRDSQRLHF.

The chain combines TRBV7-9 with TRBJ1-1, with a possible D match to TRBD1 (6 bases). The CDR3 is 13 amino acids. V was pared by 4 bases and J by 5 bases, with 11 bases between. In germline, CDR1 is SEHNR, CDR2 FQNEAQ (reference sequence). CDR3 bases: TGTGCCAGCAGCTCCAGGGGCGGGACTGAAGCTTTCTTT. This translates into CASSSRGGTEAFF.

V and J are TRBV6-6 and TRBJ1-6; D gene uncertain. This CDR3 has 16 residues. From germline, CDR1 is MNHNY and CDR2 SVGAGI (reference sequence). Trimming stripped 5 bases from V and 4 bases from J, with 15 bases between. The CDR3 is CASSRRGGDYNSPLHF. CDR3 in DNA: TGTGCCAGCAGTCGTCGGGGAGGCGATTATAATTCACCCCTCCACTTT.

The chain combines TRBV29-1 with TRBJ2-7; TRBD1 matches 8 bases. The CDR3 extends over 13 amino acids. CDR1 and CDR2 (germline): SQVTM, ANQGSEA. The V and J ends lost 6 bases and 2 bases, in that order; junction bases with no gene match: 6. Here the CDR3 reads CSVDRQGTYEQYF. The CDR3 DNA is TGCAGCGTAGACCGACAGGGGACCTACGAGCAGTACTTC.

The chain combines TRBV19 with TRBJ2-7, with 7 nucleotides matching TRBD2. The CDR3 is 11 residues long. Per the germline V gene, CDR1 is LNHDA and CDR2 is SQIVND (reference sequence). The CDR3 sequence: CATREGYEQYF. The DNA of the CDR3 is TGTGCAACCAGGGAGGGCTACGAGCAGTACTTC.

The CDR3 spells CASRLGPQETQYF. The CDR3, as DNA: TGTGCCAGCAGGCTGGGGCCCCAAGAGACCCAGTACTTC. The chain is built from TRBV5-4 and TRBJ2-5; tentative D call: TRBD1 (5 bases). The CDR3 length is 13 residues. V gave up 5 bases and J gave up 1 base, with 9 bases separating them. CDR1 SGHNT and CDR2 YYREEE come from the germline V gene (reference sequence). The complete variable domain, with remaining parts taken from reference TRBV5-4 and TRBJ2-5, reads ETGVTQSPTHLIKTRGQQVTLRCSSQSGHNTVSWYQQALGQGPQFIFQYYREEENGRGNFPPRFSGLQFPNYSSELNVNALELDDSALYLCASRLGPQETQYFGPGTRLLVL.

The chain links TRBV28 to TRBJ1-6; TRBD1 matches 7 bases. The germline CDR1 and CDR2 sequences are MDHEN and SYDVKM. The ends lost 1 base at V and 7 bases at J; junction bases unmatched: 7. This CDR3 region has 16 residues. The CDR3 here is CASSLFRTGVNSPLHF. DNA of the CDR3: TGTGCCAGCAGTTTATTTAGAACAGGGGTAAATTCACCCCTCCACTTT.